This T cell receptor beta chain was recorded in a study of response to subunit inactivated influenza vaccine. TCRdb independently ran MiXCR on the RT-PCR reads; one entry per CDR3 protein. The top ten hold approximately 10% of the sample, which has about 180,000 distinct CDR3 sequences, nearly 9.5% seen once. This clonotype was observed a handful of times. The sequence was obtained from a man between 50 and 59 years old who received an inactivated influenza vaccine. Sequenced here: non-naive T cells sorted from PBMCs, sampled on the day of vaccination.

The CDR3 spells CASSFGPGNTEAFF. The CDR3, as DNA: TGTGCCAGCAGCTTCGGCCCGGGGAACACTGAAGCTTTCTTT. The rearrangement uses TRBV11-1 and TRBJ1-1, with D uncertain. This CDR3 spans 14 amino acids. The V end was cut by 3 bases, the J end by 1 base, with 9 bases between. Germline CDR1 SGHAT, CDR2 FQDESV (reference sequence).